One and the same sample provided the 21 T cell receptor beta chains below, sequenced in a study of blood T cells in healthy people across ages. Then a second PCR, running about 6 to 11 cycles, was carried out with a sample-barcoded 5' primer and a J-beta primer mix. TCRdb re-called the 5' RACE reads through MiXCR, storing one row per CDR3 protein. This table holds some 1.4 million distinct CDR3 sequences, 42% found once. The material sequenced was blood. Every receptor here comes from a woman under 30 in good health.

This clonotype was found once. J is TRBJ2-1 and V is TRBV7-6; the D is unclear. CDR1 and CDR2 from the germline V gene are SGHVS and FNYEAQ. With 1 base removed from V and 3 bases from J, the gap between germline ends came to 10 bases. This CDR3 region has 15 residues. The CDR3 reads CASSLELGDYNEQFF. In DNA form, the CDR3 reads TGTGCCAGCAGCTTAGAGTTAGGCGACTACAATGAGCAGTTCTTC.

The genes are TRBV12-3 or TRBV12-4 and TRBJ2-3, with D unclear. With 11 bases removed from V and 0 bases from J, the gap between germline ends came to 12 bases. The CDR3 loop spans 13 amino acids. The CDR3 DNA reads TGTGCCTGCGTTTCTCAAAGCACAGATACGCAGTATTTT. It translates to CACVSQSTDTQYF.

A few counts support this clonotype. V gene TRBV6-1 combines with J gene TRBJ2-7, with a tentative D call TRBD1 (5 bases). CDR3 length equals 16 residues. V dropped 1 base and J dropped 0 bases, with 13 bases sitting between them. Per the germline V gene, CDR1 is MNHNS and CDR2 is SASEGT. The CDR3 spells CASSEGGYWVSYEQYF. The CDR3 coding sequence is TGTGCCAGCAGTGAAGGGGGCTATTGGGTCTCCTACGAGCAGTACTTC.

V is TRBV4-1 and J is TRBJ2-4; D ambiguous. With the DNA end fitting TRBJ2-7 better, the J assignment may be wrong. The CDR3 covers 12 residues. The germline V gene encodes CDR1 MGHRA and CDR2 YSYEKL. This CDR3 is CASSQQLGEQYF. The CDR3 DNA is TGCGCCAGCAGCCAACAACTCGGCGAGCAGTACTTC.

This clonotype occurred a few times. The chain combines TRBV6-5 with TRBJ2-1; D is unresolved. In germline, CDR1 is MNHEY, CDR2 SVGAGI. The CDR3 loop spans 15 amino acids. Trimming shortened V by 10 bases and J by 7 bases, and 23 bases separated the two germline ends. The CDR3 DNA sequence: TGTGCCACCACTTGGGTAACACGGGCGAGGAATGAGCAGTTCTTC. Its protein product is CATTWVTRARNEQFF.

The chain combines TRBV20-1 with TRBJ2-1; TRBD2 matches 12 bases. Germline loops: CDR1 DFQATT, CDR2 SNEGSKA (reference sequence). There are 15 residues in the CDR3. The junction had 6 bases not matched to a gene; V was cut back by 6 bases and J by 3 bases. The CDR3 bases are TGCAGTGCGCGACTAGCGGGAGTCGTCTACAATGAGCAGTTCTTC. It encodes CSARLAGVVYNEQFF.

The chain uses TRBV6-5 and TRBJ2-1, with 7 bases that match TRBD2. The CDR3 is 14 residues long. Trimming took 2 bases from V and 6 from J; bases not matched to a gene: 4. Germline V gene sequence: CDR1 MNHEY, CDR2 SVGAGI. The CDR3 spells CASSYPSSGNEQFF. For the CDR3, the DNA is TGTGCCAGCAGTTACCCCTCTAGCGGCAATGAGCAGTTCTTC.

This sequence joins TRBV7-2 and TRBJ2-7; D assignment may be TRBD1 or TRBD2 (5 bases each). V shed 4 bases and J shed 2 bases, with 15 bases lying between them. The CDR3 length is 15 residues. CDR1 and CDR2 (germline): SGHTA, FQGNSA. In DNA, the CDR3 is TGTGCCAGCAGCTCCTACGGGACGGGCCCCTACGAGCAGTACTTC. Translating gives CASSSYGTGPYEQYF. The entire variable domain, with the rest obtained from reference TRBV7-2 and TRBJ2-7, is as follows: GAGVSQSPSNKVTEKGKDVELRCDPISGHTALYWYRQSLGQGLEFLIYFQGNSAPDKSGLPSDRFSAERTGGSVSTLTIQRTQQEDSAVYLCASSSYGTGPYEQYFGPGTRLTVT.

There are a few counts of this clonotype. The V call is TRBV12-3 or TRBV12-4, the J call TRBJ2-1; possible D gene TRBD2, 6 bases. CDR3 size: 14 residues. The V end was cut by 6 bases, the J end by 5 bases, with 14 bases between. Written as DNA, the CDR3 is TGTGCCAGCAGCCCGGGGACTTATAACAATGAGCAGTTCTTC. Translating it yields CASSPGTYNNEQFF.

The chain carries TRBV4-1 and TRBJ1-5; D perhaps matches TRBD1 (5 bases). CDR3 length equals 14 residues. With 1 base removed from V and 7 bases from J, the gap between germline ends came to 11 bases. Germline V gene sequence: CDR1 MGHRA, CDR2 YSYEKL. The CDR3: CASSQVQGEQPQHF. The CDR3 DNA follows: TGCGCCAGCAGCCAAGTTCAAGGGGAACAGCCCCAGCATTTT.

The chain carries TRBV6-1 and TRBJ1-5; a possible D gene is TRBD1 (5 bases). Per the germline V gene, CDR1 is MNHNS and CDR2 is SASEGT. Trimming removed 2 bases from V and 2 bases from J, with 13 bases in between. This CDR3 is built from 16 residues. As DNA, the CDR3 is TGTGCCAGCAGTGAAAGGAGGATAGGGGGCAATCAGCCCCAGCATTTT. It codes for CASSERRIGGNQPQHF.

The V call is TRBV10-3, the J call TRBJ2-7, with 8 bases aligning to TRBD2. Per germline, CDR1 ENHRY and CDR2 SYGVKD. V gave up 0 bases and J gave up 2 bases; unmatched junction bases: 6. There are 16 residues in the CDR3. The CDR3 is CAISESETAGAYEQYF. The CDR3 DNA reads TGTGCCATCAGTGAGTCTGAGACAGCGGGAGCCTACGAGCAGTACTTC.

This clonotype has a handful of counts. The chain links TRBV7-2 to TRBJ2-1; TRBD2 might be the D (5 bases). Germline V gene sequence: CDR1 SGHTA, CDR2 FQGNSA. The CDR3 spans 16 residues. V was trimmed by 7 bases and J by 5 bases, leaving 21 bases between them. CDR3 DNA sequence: TGTGCCAGCATCCCCCCCAGGACGGGGTCGCACAATGAGCAGTTCTTC. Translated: CASIPPRTGSHNEQFF.

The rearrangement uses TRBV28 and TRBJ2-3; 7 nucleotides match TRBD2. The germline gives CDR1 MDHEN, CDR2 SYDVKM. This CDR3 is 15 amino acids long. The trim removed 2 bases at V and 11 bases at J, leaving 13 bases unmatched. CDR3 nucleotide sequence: TGTGCCAGCAGTTTAGGTGGGACTACCCTCTTTGTGCAGTATTTT. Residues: CASSLGGTTLFVQYF.

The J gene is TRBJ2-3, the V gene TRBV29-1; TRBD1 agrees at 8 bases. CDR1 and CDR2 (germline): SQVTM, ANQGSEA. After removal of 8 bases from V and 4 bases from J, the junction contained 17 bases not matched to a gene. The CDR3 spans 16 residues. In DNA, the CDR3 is TGCAGCCCCCCCTCCTTCGACAGGGGTTGGGCAGATACGCAGTATTTT. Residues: CSPPSFDRGWADTQYF.

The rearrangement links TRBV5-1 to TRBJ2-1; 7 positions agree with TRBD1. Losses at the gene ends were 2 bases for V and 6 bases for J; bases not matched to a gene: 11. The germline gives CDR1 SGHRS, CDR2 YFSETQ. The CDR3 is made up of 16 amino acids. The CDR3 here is CASSLLRQGFTNEQFF. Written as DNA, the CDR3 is TGCGCCAGCAGCTTATTACGACAGGGCTTCACCAATGAGCAGTTCTTC. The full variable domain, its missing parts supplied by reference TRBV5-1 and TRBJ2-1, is KAGVTQTPRYLIKTRGQQVTLSCSPISGHRSVSWYQQTPGQGLQFLFEYFSETQRNKGNFPGRFSGRQFSNSRSEMNVSTLELGDSALYLCASSLLRQGFTNEQFFGPGTRLTVL.

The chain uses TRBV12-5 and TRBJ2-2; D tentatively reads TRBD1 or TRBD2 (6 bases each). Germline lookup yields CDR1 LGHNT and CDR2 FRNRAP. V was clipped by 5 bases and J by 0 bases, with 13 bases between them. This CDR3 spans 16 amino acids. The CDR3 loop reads CASGPWGAANTGELFF. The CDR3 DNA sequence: TGTGCTAGTGGTCCATGGGGGGCAGCGAACACCGGGGAGCTGTTTTTT.

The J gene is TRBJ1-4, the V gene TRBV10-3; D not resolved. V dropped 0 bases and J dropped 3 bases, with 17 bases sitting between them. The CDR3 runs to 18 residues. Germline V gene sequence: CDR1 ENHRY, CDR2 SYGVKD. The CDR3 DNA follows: TGTGCCATCAGTGAGTCCCAAACACCCAGAGCAGCTAATGAAAAACTGTTTTTT. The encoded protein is CAISESQTPRAANEKLFF.

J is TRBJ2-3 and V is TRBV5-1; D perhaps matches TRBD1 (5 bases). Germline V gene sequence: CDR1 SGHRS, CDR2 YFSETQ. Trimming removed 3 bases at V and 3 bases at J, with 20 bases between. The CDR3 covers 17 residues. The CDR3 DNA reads TGCGCCAGCAGCTCAGGTGGCAGGGAATTGTTTACAGATACGCAGTATTTT. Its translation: CASSSGGRELFTDTQYF.

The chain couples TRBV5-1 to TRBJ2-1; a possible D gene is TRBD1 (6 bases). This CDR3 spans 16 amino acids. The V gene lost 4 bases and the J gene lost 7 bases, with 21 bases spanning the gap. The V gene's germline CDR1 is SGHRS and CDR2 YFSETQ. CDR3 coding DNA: TGCGCCAGCAGCCCTAATGTTCCCGGACAGTCAAATGAGCAGTTCTTC. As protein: CASSPNVPGQSNEQFF.

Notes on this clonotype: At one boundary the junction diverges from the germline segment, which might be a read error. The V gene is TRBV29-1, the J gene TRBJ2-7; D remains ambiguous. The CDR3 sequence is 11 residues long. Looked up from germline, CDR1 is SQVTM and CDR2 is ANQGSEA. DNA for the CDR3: TGCAGCGGTGTGGAGTACTACGAGCAGTACTTT. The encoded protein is CSGVEYYEQYF.